The 23 T cell receptor beta chains presented below share a single source sample, sequenced in a study of CD8+ T cells in alopecia areata. RNA was isolated and reverse transcribed to cDNA, the sequencing template. Method: immunoSEQ multiplex PCR; TCRdb's copy keeps in-frame clones and lacks some. The sample lists tens of thousands of clones; approximately 50% were seen once. Specimen: NKG2D-high CD8+ T cells sorted from blood. These TCRs come from a human donor with alopecia areata.

The V and J genes are TRBV7-2 and TRBJ2-5; D unclear. V was pared by 0 bases and J by 1 base, with 9 bases between. CDR1 SGHTA and CDR2 FQGNSA come from the germline V gene. This CDR3 is built from 15 residues. This chain's CDR3 is CASSLAPGAQETQYF. The CDR3 nucleotides are TGTGCCAGCAGCTTAGCCCCCGGCGCCCAAGAGACCCAGTACTTC.

J is TRBJ2-5 and V is TRBV5-1, with D perhaps TRBD1 (6 bases). The ends were cut back, 4 bases at V and 1 base at J, with 11 bases in the middle. The CDR3 extends over 14 amino acids. The germline CDR1 and CDR2 sequences are SGHRS and YFSETQ. In DNA, the CDR3 is TGCGCCAGCAGCCCATACAGGGCCCAAGAGACCCAGTACTTC. As protein: CASSPYRAQETQYF. Full variable domain (rest looked up from reference TRBV5-1 and TRBJ2-5): KAGVTQTPRYLIKTRGQQVTLSCSPISGHRSVSWYQQTPGQGLQFLFEYFSETQRNKGNFPGRFSGRQFSNSRSEMNVSTLELGDSALYLCASSPYRAQETQYFGPGTRLLVL.

The V call is TRBV7-9, the J call TRBJ2-5; 7 bases are a match to TRBD1. Germline-derived CDR1 and CDR2 are SEHNR and FQNEAQ (reference sequence). V was pared by 5 bases and J by 5 bases, with 14 bases of the junction left unmatched. The CDR3 covers 16 residues. CDR3 sequence reads: CASSPRDSLYSETQYF. As DNA, the CDR3 is TGTGCCAGCAGCCCTCGGGACAGCCTCTATTCGGAGACCCAGTACTTC.

The rearrangement joins TRBV11-2 to TRBJ1-5, with TRBD1 as a possible D gene (6 bases). The CDR3 length is 13 residues. Trimming pared 5 bases from V and 7 bases from J, leaving 12 bases between. Germline lookup yields CDR1 SGHAT and CDR2 FQNNGV. In DNA form, the CDR3 reads TGTGCCAGCAGCATAATGACAGGACAGCCCCAGCATTTT. This encodes CASSIMTGQPQHF.

This rearrangement joins TRBV2 to TRBJ2-1; D ambiguous. From germline, CDR1 is SNHLY and CDR2 FYNNEI. Trimming shortened V by 8 bases and J by 8 bases, and 7 bases separated the two germline ends. This CDR3 contains 10 residues. The CDR3 DNA reads as TGTGCCAGCGGTGCCCATGAGCAGTTCTTC. Its translation: CASGAHEQFF. The variable domain in full, completed from reference TRBV2 and TRBJ2-1, reads EPEVTQTPSHQVTQMGQEVILRCVPISNHLYFYWYRQILGQKVEFLVSFYNNEISEKSEIFDDQFSVERPDGSNFTLKIRSTKLEDSAMYFCASGAHEQFFGPGTRLTVL.

The V call is TRBV2, the J call TRBJ2-7; 7 bases line up with TRBD2. Germline loops: CDR1 SNHLY, CDR2 FYNNEI. This CDR3 region has 16 residues. Trimming took 7 bases from V and 2 from J; bases not matched to a gene: 14. In DNA, the CDR3 is TGTGCCAGCACACTAGTGAGGACTAGTGTCACCTACGAGCAGTACTTC. As protein: CASTLVRTSVTYEQYF.

The CDR3 sequence: CASSFGLEQFF. CDR3 nucleotides: TGTGCCAGCAGCTTCGGTCTGGAGCAGTTCTTC. This chain links TRBV7-9 with TRBJ2-1; D unresolved. The CDR3 consists of 11 residues. Germline assignment: CDR1 SEHNR and CDR2 FQNEAQ (reference sequence). Trimming took 3 bases from V and 10 from J, leaving 7 bases between them.

The chain recombines TRBV5-1 with TRBJ2-1; maybe TRBD2 (5 bases). Trimming removed 0 bases from V and 2 bases from J, with 9 bases in between. This CDR3 region has 15 residues. Germline V gene data show CDR1 as SGHRS and CDR2 as YFSETQ. The CDR3 is CASSLASGTYNEQFF. In DNA, the CDR3 is TGCGCCAGCAGCTTGGCCAGCGGAACCTACAATGAGCAGTTCTTC. The complete variable domain, with remaining parts taken from reference TRBV5-1 and TRBJ2-1, reads KAGVTQTPRYLIKTRGQQVTLSCSPISGHRSVSWYQQTPGQGLQFLFEYFSETQRNKGNFPGRFSGRQFSNSRSEMNVSTLELGDSALYLCASSLASGTYNEQFFGPGTRLTVL.

The genes are TRBV4-3 and TRBJ1-3, with D possibly matching TRBD1 (5 bases). CDR1 is LGHNA and CDR2 is YSLEER in the germline V gene. This CDR3 has 18 residues. Trimming cost V 0 bases and J 0 bases, with 15 bases left between them. CDR3 in amino acids: CASSQDLSQGSSGNTIYF. The CDR3 region has the DNA TGCGCCAGCAGCCAAGATCTGTCGCAGGGATCCTCTGGAAACACCATATATTTT.

Points on this clone: The sample contains more than one DNA sequence encoding this CDR3. The rearrangement uses TRBV2 and TRBJ1-1; D is undetermined. This CDR3 is 13 amino acids long. CDR1 and CDR2 from the germline V gene are SNHLY and FYNNEI. V was cut by 7 bases and J by 1 base, with 10 bases left in between. CDR3 DNA sequence: TGTGCCAGCATCCCTCCACGGAACACTGAAGCTTTCTTT. Translation gives CASIPPRNTEAFF.

This clone came up a few times. J is TRBJ2-3 and V is TRBV28; TRBD2 is a possible D gene (6 bases). This CDR3 is 16 amino acids long. Germline V lookup: CDR1 MDHEN, CDR2 SYDVKM. V was shortened by 5 bases and J by 5 bases, with 20 bases between the two germline ends. The CDR3 sequence: CASSPGRGIREDTQYF. The CDR3 DNA is TGTGCCAGCAGTCCAGGGCGCGGGATACGTGAAGATACGCAGTATTTT.

The V and J genes are TRBV2 and TRBJ2-1; the D is unclear. This CDR3 spans 14 amino acids. The germline CDR1 and CDR2 sequences are SNHLY and FYNNEI. Trimming removed 0 bases from V and 10 bases from J, with 13 bases in between. The CDR3 loop is CASSEALFGAEQFF. CDR3 nucleotides: TGTGCCAGCAGTGAAGCGCTTTTTGGTGCGGAGCAGTTCTTC.

The rearrangement uses TRBV2 and TRBJ1-1, with D perhaps TRBD1 (5 bases). Germline lookup yields CDR1 SNHLY and CDR2 FYNNEI. CDR3 length equals 18 residues. Trimming cost V 4 bases and J 4 bases, with 25 bases left between them. The CDR3 DNA is TGTGCCAGCAGTGTTCCCCAGAGACAGTCCCCCCGGGGCACTGAAGCTTTCTTT. It encodes CASSVPQRQSPRGTEAFF.

The chain joins TRBV29-1 to TRBJ2-2; 14 bases agree with TRBD2. This CDR3 has 18 amino acids. V was pared by 7 bases and J by 0 bases, with 10 bases of the junction left unmatched. CDR1 and CDR2 (germline): SQVTM, ANQGSEA. Written as DNA, the CDR3 is TGCAGCGCCACCGGACTAGCGGGAGGCCTTACGAACACCGGGGAGCTGTTTTTT. Translated: CSATGLAGGLTNTGELFF.

This chain uses TRBV7-9 with TRBJ2-7; 11 bases fit TRBD2. The CDR3 consists of 14 residues. After removal of 5 bases from V and 5 bases from J, the junction contained 5 bases not matched to a gene. The germline V gene encodes CDR1 SEHNR and CDR2 FQNEAQ (reference sequence). The CDR3 region has the DNA TGTGCCAGCAGCCCACTAGCGGGAGTCGACGAGCAGTACTTC. It encodes CASSPLAGVDEQYF.

The chain recombines TRBV5-1 with TRBJ2-1, with TRBD1 matching over 8 bases. Germline trimming cut 0 bases from V and 9 bases from J; bases unmatched to any gene: 2. The CDR3 totals 13 residues. The germline V gene encodes CDR1 SGHRS and CDR2 YFSETQ. The CDR3 DNA reads as TGCGCCAGCAGCTTGGCAGGGGGCCCTGAGCAGTTCTTC. Protein product: CASSLAGGPEQFF.

In its sample, this clone was seen once. The genes are TRBV6-5 and TRBJ2-7; either TRBD1 or TRBD2 may supply D (5 bases each). Germline V gene lookup returns CDR1 MNHEY and CDR2 SVGAGI. The V end was cut by 5 bases, the J end by 6 bases, with 11 bases between. The CDR3 sequence is 12 residues long. CDR3 DNA sequence: TGTGCCAGCAGTCCGGGACCTCTCGAGCAGTACTTC. It specifies CASSPGPLEQYF.

About this clone itself: This CDR3 is also generated by other DNA sequences in the sample. CDR3 in amino acids: CASSQGPGEQFF. CDR3 nucleotides: TGCGCCAGCAGCCAAGGCCCGGGGGAGCAGTTCTTC. The rearrangement joins TRBV4-1 to TRBJ2-1; TRBD2 is a possible D gene (5 bases). V was cut by 1 base and J by 10 bases, with 8 bases left in between. This CDR3 contains 12 residues. Germline CDR1 reads MGHRA; CDR2 reads YSYEKL.

The DNA of the CDR3 is TGCAGTGCTCCTAACTCCTACGAGCAGTACTTC. Amino acid sequence: CSAPNSYEQYF. The V gene is TRBV20-1, the J gene TRBJ2-7; unclear D gene. V was pared by 5 bases and J by 0 bases, with 5 bases between. This CDR3 contains 11 residues. Germline-derived CDR1 and CDR2 are DFQATT and SNEGSKA (reference sequence).

J is TRBJ2-2 and V is TRBV9; no clear D. Germline values: CDR1 SGDLS, CDR2 YYNGEE. The CDR3 is 11 residues long. Trimming removed 0 bases from V and 7 bases from J, with 1 base in between. For the CDR3, the DNA is TGTGCCAGCAGCGTAGGCGGGGAGCTGTTTTTT. Amino acids: CASSVGGELFF. Complete variable domain (other parts from reference TRBV9 and TRBJ2-2): DSGVTQTPKHLITATGQRVTLRCSPRSGDLSVYWYQQSLDQGLQFLIQYYNGEERAKGNILERFSAQQFPDLHSELNLSSLELGDSALYFCASSVGGELFFGEGSRLTVL.

The chain couples TRBV29-1 to TRBJ1-2; the D gene is possibly TRBD1 (6 bases). CDR3 size: 12 residues. CDR1 is SQVTM, CDR2 ANQGSEA, per germline. Trimming shortened V by 4 bases and J by 8 bases, and 14 bases separated the two germline ends. CDR3 sequence (DNA): TGCAGCGTTGTGGGGGGCGCGCAGGGCTACACCTTC. This gives the protein CSVVGGAQGYTF.

V gene TRBV28 combines with J gene TRBJ2-2; weak D call: TRBD2 (6 bases). The V and J ends lost 5 bases and 0 bases respectively, with 7 bases between them. CDR3 size: 14 residues. The germline V gene has CDR1 MDHEN and CDR2 SYDVKM. The CDR3: CASSGLPNTGELFF. The CDR3 nucleotides are TGTGCCAGCAGTGGACTACCGAACACCGGGGAGCTGTTTTTT.

As for this clone: An end of the junction differs from the germline gene, which may be a read error. J is TRBJ1-4 and V is TRBV27; D ambiguous. Germline assignment: CDR1 MNHEY and CDR2 SMNVEV (reference sequence). There are 15 residues in the CDR3. The CDR3 region has the DNA TGTGCCAGCAGTTTGTCCCCGGCAACTAGTGAAAAACTGTTTTTT. It is translated as CASSLSPATSEKLFF.